This T cell receptor beta chain emerged from a study of T cell changes during pregnancy in multiple sclerosis. Clones were sequenced by immunoSEQ multiplex PCR, and TCRdb holds only the in-frame ones, with some missing. The table lists 30,000 to 35,000 clones, about nine tenths of them singletons, with roughly 10% in the top ten. The sample here was CD8+ T cells from peripheral blood mononuclear cells, taken before pregnancy. This receptor was obtained from a female donor with multiple sclerosis, enrolled in a pregnancy study.

This CDR3 is CASSYNGNEQFF. The DNA of the CDR3 is TGTGCCAGCAGTTACAACGGGAATGAGCAGTTCTTC. J is TRBJ2-1 and V is TRBV6-5; D not certain. Germline values: CDR1 MNHEY, CDR2 SVGAGI. This CDR3 spans 12 amino acids. Trimming took off 2 bases at V and 7 bases at J, with 6 bases between the two ends.